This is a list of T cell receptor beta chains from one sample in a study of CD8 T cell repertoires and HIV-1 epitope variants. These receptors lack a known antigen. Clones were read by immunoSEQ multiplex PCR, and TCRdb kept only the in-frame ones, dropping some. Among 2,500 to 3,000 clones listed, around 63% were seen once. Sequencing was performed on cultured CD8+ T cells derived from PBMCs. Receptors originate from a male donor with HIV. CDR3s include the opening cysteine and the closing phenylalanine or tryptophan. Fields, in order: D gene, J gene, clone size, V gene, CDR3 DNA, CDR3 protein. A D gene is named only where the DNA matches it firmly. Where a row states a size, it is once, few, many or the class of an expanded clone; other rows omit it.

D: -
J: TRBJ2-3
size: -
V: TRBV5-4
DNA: TGTGCCAGCAGCTTGTCGGCGGGGGCACCAGATACGCAGTATTTT
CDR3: CASSLSAGAPDTQYF

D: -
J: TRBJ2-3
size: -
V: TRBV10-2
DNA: TGCGCCAGCAGTGACTGGCGGAGCGCGGGCACAGATACGCAGTATTTT
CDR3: CASSDWRSAGTDTQYF

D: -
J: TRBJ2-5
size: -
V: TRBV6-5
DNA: TGTGCCAGCAGGGGGATCAGGGGTTACCAAGAGACCCAGTACTTC
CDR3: CASRGIRGYQETQYF

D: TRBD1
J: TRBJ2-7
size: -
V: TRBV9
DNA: TGTGCCAGCAGCGTGGGACAGACCCCTTTGAACGAGCAGTACTTC
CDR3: CASSVGQTPLNEQYF

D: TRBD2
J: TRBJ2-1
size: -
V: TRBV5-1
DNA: TGCGCCAGCAGCTTGGGTGGCGGGAGGGCCGAAGAGCAGTTCTTC
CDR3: CASSLGGGRAEEQFF

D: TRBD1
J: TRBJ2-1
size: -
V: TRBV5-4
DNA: TGTGCCAGCAGCTCCCGGGTGGGACAGGGGGCCGAAAATGAGCAGTTCTTC
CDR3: CASSSRVGQGAENEQFF

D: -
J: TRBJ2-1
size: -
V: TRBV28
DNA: TGTGCCAGCAGTTTCGAGGGGGGGCTTTACAATGAGCAGTTCTTC
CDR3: CASSFEGGLYNEQFF

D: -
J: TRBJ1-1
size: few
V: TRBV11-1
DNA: TGTGCCAGCAGCCCCGTGAACACTGAAGCTTTCTTT
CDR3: CASSPVNTEAFF

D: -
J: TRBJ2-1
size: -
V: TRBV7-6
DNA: TGTGCCAGCAGCCCTGAGGGCCCCTACAATGAGCAGTTCTTC
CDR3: CASSPEGPYNEQFF

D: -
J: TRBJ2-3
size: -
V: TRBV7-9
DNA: TGTGCCAGCAGCCCTCTTCGAGGGAAAAACACAGATACGCAGTATTTT
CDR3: CASSPLRGKNTDTQYF

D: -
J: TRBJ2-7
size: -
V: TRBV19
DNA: TGTGCCAGTAGTATAAGCATCTCCTACGAGCAGTACTTC
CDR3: CASSISISYEQYF

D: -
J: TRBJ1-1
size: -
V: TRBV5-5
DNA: TGTGCCAGCAGCACAACACGATACGACACTGAAGCTTTCTTT
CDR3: CASSTTRYDTEAFF

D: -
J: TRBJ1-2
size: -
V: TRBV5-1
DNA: TGCGCCAGCAGCTGGGAACAGGACGACTATGGCTACACCTTC
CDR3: CASSWEQDDYGYTF

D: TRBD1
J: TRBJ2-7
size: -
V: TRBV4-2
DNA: TGTGCCAGCAGCCAAGTCACAGGGGCTTCGTACGAGCAGTACTTC
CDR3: CASSQVTGASYEQYF

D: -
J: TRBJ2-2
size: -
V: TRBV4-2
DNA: TGTGCCAGCAGCCAAGATGGCAGGGCGAACACCGGGGAGCTGTTTTTT
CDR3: CASSQDGRANTGELFF

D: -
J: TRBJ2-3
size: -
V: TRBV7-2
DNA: TGTGCCAGCAGCTCCCGGAGGGGGCCATTCGTAGATACGCAGTATTTT
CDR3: CASSSRRGPFVDTQYF

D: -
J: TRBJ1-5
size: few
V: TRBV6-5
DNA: TGTGCCAGCAGTTACTCGAGCAATCAGCCCCAGCATTTT
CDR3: CASSYSSNQPQHF

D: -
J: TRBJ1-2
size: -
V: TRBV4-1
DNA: TGCGCCAGCAGCCAAGATCCCGTCGAACTCGACTATGGCTACACCTTC
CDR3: CASSQDPVELDYGYTF

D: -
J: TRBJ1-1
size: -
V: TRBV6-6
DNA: TGTGCCAGCAGTTTAAGCCGACCCATGAACACTGAAGCTTTCTTT
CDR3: CASSLSRPMNTEAFF

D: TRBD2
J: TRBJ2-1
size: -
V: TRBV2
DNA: TGTGCCAGCAATCCTCTGACTAGCGGGGAGTGGAATGAGCAGTTCTTC
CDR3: CASNPLTSGEWNEQFF

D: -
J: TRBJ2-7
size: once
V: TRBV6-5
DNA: TGTGCCAGCAGTTACTTCGGGGCCTACGAGCAGTACTTC
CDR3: CASSYFGAYEQYF

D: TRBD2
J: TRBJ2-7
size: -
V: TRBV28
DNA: TGTGCCAGCAGCCTCGGGACTAGCGGGGGGATTTACGAGCAGTACTTC
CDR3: CASSLGTSGGIYEQYF

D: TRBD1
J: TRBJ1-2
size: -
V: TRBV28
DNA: TGTGCCAGCAGTCCCCTCAGGGGGGACTATGGCTACACCTTC
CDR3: CASSPLRGDYGYTF

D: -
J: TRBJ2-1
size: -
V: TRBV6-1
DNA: TGTGCCAGCAGTGCTGAGTTCACAGGGATGGATGAGCAGTTCTTC
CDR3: CASSAEFTGMDEQFF

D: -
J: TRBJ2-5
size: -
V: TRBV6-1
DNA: TGTGCCAGCAGTGAAGTGGGGGGGCGGCAAGAGACCCAGTACTTC
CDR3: CASSEVGGRQETQYF

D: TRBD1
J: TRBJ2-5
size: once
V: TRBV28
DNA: TGTGCCAGCAGTTTCCGGGACAGGGAGGAGACCCAGTACTTC
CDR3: CASSFRDREETQYF

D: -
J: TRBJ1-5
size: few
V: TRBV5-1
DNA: TGCGCCAGCAGCCCGGTACCTGACATCGGGAGGGCTCAGCCCCAGCATTTT
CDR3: CASSPVPDIGRAQPQHF

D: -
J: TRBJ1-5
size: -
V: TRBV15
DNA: TGTGCCACCAGCAGAGTCTATAAGGGCAGTGAGTATCAGCCCCAGCATTTT
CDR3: CATSRVYKGSEYQPQHF